This record concerns one T cell receptor beta chain sequence. Assembly of TCR beta libraries relied on iRepertoire HTBI primers together with Arm-PCR of CDR3 regions. Each CDR3 protein is one row after TCRdb ran MiXCR on the multiplex PCR reads. The sample carries around 460,000 distinct CDR3 sequences, about 15% recorded once. In germline, CDR1 is MNHEY, CDR2 SVGAGI. The CDR3 extends over 17 amino acids. V was clipped by 4 bases and J by 6 bases; unmatched bases: 15. Described time point: newly diagnosed GD, antithyroid drugs for less than 3 months. Researchers made the TCR library from RNA that was extracted from PBMCs. These data are taken from a study of regulatory T cells in long-lasting Graves disease. Study-wide background: Freshly diagnosed Graves' patients had used antithyroid drugs for under 3 months.

A further study also used this sample, focusing on T cells in Graves' hyperthyroidism and ophthalmopathy. That investigation notes: Any patient presenting with uncontrolled infection, other autoimmune disease, pregnancy or lactation was left out. HTBI primers drove first-round RT-PCR of the TCR CDR3. Blood shared most expanded thyroid clonotypes above 0.001.

This TCR was recovered from a woman in her forties or fifties with Graves disease. The genes are TRBV6-5 and TRBJ1-5; 7 bases line up with TRBD1. The material sequenced was peripheral blood mononuclear cells (PBMCs), taken at new diagnosis, from a patient treated with antithyroid drugs. CDR3 DNA: TGTGCCAGCAGTTCTACAATTGACAGGGTTTGGACTCAGCCCCAGCATTTT. Residues: CASSSTIDRVWTQPQHF.